The T cell receptor (beta chain) described here comes from a study of cytomegalovirus exposure and HLA in healthy donors. PCR amplification relied on 60 Vbeta primers (plus 13 Jbeta primers). The data were produced by immunoSEQ multiplex PCR, yet TCRdb's version contains in-frame clones alone and is incomplete. Among around 92,000 clones, approximately 72% were seen once, and the ten largest hold 3%. The CDR3 has 13 residues. J gave up 6 bases and V 3 bases, and 5 bases lay outside the gene matches. Germline loops: CDR1 SGDLS, CDR2 YYNGEE. Study findings and constraints: Researchers catalogued around 150 TCR beta chains as cytomegalovirus-associated. Per a prior analysis, the majority of TCR beta V segments were productive roughly 90% or roughly 30% of the time. An observed cluster of highly shared sequence variants was recorded as a likely sequencing artifact.

Details on this clone: The antigen is not known.

This chain connects TRBV9 to TRBJ1-1; 7 bases agree with TRBD1. Sample: PBMCs. The source is a female donor in good health and CMV-seropositive. The CDR3 is CASSARQGAEAFF. Written as DNA, the CDR3 is TGTGCCAGCAGCGCGAGACAGGGAGCTGAAGCTTTCTTT.